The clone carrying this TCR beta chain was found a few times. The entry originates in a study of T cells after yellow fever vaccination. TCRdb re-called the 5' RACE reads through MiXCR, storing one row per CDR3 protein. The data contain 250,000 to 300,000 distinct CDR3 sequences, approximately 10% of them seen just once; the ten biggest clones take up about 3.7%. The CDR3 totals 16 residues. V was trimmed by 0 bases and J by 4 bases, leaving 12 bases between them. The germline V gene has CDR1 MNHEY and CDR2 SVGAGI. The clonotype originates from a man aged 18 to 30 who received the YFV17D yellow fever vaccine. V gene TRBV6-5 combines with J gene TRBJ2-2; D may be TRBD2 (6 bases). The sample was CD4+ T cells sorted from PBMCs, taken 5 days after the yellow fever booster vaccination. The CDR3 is CASSYSSGGGTGELFF. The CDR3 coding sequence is TGTGCCAGCAGTTACTCGAGTGGGGGAGGCACCGGGGAGCTGTTTTTT.